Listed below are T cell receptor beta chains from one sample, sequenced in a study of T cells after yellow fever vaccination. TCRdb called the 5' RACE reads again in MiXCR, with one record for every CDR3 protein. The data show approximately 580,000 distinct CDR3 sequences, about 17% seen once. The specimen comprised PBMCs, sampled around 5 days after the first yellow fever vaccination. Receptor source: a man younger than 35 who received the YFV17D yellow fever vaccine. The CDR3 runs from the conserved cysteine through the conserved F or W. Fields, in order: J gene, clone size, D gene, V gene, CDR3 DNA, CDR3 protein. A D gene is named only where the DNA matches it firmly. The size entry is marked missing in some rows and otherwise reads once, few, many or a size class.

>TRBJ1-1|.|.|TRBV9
TGTGCCAGCAGCCAGACAGCCCTGGGTGAAGCTTTCTTT
CASSQTALGEAFF
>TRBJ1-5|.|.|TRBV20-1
TGCAGTGCTTCGGATGGGGGTCAGCCCCAGCATTTT
CSASDGGQPQHF
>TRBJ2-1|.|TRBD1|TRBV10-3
TGTGCCATCAGAAATACAGGGGACAATGAGCAGTTCTTC
CAIRNTGDNEQFF
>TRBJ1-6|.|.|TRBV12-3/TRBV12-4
TGTGCCAGCAGTTCGACGGTCGGTAATTCACCCCTCCACTTT
CASSSTVGNSPLHF
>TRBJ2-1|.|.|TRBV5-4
TGTGCCAGCAGCCTTGGTAGCGTCTCCTACAATGAGCAGTTCTTC
CASSLGSVSYNEQFF
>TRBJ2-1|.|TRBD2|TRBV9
TGTGCCAGCAGCGGGAGCGGGGGGGCTAACAATGAGCAGTTCTTC
CASSGSGGANNEQFF
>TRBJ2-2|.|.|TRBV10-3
TGTGCCATCAAGGGTAGGACCGGGGAGCTGTTTTTT
CAIKGRTGELFF
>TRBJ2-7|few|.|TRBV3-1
TGTGCCAGCAGCCAAGAGGACCTAATCAACTACGAGCAGTACTTC
CASSQEDLINYEQYF
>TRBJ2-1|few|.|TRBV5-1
TGCGCCAGCAGCTCGGGCCTACTAGGAGTCTCCTACAATGAGCAGTTCTTC
CASSSGLLGVSYNEQFF
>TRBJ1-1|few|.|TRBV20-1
TGCAGTGCTAGCCGATCAGGGAACACTGAAGCTTTCTTT
CSASRSGNTEAFF
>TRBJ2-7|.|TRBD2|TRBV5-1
TGCGCCAGCAGCGCCTCACTAGCGGGGGGCTCCTACGAGCAGTACTTC
CASSASLAGGSYEQYF
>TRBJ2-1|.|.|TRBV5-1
TGCGCCAGCAGCGAGGGGTCGCTAGCCCAGGGATCCAATGAGCAGTTCTTC
CASSEGSLAQGSNEQFF
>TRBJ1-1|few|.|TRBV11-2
TGTGCCAGCAACCTAAACGGCGCTGAAGCTTTCTTT
CASNLNGAEAFF
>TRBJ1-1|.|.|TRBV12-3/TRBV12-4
TGTGCCAGCACCGCCACCGGGACAATGGGTTGGTGGACTGAAGCTTTCTTT
CASTATGTMGWWTEAFF
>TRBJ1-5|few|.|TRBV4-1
TGCGCCAGCAGCCAAGGCCGGGGACGGAGCAATCAGCCCCAGCATTTT
CASSQGRGRSNQPQHF
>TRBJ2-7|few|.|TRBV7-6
TGTGCCAGCACCCCCGGGGACTTTCGGGGGGAGCAGTACTTC
CASTPGDFRGEQYF
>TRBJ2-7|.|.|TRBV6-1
TGTGCCAGCAGTGAACCTACTAGCATCTATGTGGCCTACGAGCAGTACTTC
CASSEPTSIYVAYEQYF
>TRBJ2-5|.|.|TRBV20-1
TGCAGTGCTGGACAGCATCGGGAGACCCAGTACTTC
CSAGQHRETQYF
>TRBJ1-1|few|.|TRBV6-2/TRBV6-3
TGTGCCAGCAGTTGGCAGTGGGCTAAGAACACTGAAGCTTTCTTT
CASSWQWAKNTEAFF
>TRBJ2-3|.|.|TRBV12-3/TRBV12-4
TGTGCCAGCAGTCAGAGATGGGACGGCCATCGGTATTTT
CASSQRWDGHRYF
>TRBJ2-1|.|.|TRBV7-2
TGTGCCAGCAGCTTAGAACTAGGCGCCTACAATGAGCAGTTCTTC
CASSLELGAYNEQFF
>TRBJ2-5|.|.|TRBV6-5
TGTGCCAGCAGTTACTCGGGACGACAGCTCCAAGAGACCCAGTACTTC
CASSYSGRQLQETQYF
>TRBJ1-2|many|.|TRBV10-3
TGTGCCATCATGGGGGGCATGGACTATGGCTACACCTTC
CAIMGGMDYGYTF
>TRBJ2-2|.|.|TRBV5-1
TGCGCCAGCAGCTTTCCGGGGTGGCACACCGGGGAGCTGTTTTTT
CASSFPGWHTGELFF
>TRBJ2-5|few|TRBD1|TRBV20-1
TGCAGTGCTAGCCCCGATACAGGGGTCGAGACCCAGTACTTC
CSASPDTGVETQYF
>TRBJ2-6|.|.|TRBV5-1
TGCGCCAGCAGACAGGTCTCTGGGGCCAACGTCCTGACTTTC
CASRQVSGANVLTF
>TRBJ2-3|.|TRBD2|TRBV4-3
TGCGCCAGCAGCCAAGAGGTGGCGGGGGGGAGGTTGCGCACAGATACGCAGTATTTT
CASSQEVAGGRLRTDTQYF
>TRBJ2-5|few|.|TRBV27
TGTGCCAGCAGTTTGTTCGACAAGCAAGAGACCCAGTACTTC
CASSLFDKQETQYF
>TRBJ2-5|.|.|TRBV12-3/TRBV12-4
TGTGCCAGCAGTTTAAGGTGGGAGACCCAGTACTTC
CASSLRWETQYF
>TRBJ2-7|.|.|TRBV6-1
TGTGCCAGCAGTGAAGCGACTAGGGTTGGCGAGCAGTACTTC
CASSEATRVGEQYF
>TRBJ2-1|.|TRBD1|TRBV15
TGTGCCCTCGGGACAGGGTTCTACAATGAGCAGTTCTTC
CALGTGFYNEQFF
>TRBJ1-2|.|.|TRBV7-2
TGTGCCAGCAGCTTAGAATCGGGACCGTTGCAATATGGCTACACCTTC
CASSLESGPLQYGYTF
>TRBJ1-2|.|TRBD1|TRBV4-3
TGCGCCAGCAGCCCTGGGGCTGGGGACAGGGACTATGGCTACACCTTC
CASSPGAGDRDYGYTF
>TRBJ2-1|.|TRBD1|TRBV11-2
TGTGCCAGCAGGGAAGCCGGGACAGGGGACCGTGAGCAGTTCTTC
CASREAGTGDREQFF
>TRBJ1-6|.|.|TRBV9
TGTGCCAGCAGCCCGGGGGGTCTCTCCTATAATTCACCCCTCCACTTT
CASSPGGLSYNSPLHF
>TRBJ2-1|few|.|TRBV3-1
TGTGCCAGCACCTTCGCCGGGCACAATGAGCAGTTCTTC
CASTFAGHNEQFF
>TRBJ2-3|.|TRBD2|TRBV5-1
TGCGCCAGCAGCTTGGTCACTAGCGGGGGGACAGATACGCAGTATTTT
CASSLVTSGGTDTQYF
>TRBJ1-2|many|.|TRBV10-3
TGTGCCATCAGTGATTGGACGGGCTATGGCTACACCTTC
CAISDWTGYGYTF
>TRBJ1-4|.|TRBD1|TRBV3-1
TGTGCCAGCAGCCATTCCGGGACAGGTCATGAAAAACTGTTTTTT
CASSHSGTGHEKLFF
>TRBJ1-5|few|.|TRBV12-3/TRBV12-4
TGTGCCAGCAGTTCGGCCGGGATAGGCAATCAGCCCCAGCATTTT
CASSSAGIGNQPQHF
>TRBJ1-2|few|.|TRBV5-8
TGTGCCAGCAGCTTTTGGGCCAGGGAGATCTATGGCTACACCTTC
CASSFWAREIYGYTF